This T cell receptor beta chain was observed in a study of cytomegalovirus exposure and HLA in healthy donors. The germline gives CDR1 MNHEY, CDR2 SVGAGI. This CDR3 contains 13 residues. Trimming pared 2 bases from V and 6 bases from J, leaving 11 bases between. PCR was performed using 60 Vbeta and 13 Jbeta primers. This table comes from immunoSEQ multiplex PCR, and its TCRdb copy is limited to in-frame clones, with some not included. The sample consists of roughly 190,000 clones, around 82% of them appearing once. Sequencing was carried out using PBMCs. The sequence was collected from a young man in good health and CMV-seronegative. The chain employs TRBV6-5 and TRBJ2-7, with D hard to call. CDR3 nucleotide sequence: TGTGCCAGCAGTTACCCTTCTCCTAGCGAGCAGTACTTC. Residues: CASSYPSPSEQYF.